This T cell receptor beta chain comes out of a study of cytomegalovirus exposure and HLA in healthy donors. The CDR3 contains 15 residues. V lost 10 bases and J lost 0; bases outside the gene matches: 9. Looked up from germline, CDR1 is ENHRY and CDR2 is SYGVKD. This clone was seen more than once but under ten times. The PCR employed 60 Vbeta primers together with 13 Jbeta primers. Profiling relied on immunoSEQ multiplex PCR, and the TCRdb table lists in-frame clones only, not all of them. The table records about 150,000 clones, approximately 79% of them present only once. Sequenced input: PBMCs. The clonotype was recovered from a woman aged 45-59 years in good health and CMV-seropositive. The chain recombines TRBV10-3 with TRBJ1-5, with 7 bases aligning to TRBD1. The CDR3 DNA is TGTGCCACCCAGGGACAGCCTCATAGCAATCAGCCCCAGCATTTT. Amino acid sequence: CATQGQPHSNQPQHF.